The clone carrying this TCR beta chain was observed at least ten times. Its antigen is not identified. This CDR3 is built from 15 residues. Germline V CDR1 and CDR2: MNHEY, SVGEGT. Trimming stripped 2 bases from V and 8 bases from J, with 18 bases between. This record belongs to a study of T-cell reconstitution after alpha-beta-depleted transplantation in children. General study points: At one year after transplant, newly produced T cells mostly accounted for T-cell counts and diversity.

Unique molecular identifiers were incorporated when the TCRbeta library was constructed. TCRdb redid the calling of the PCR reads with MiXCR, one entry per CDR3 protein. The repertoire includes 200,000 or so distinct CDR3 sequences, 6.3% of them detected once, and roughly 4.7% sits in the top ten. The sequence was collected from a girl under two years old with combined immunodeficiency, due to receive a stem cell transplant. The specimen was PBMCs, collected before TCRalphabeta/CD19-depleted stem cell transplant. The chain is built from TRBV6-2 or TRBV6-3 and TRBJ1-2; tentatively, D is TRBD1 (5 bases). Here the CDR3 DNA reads TGTGCCAGCAGTTACCCAAACCCGGGGGTCATCGGCTACACCTTC. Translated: CASSYPNPGVIGYTF.